Listed below are T cell receptor beta chains from one sample, sequenced in a study of control samples from healthy donors and cancer patients. The repertoire was sequenced with immunoSEQ multiplex PCR; TCRdb's copy has only in-frame clones and lacks some. The top ten hold 3% to 4% of the sample, which has 130,000 to 150,000 clones, more than 85% seen once. Sequenced: blood. All receptors come from a man aged 25-45 years in good health. The CDR3 runs from the conserved cysteine through the conserved F or W. D genes are given only for firm matches. Not all rows give a size; the values are once, few, many and, for expanded clones, a class.

clone_size: NA
v_call: TRBV6-6
j_call: TRBJ2-7
d_call: TRBD2
cdr3_nt: TGTGCCAGCAGTCTCAGCGGGGCAGTCTACGAGCAGTACTTC
cdr3_aa: CASSLSGAVYEQYF

clone_size: NA
v_call: TRBV11-1
j_call: TRBJ1-2
d_call: NA
cdr3_nt: TGTGCCAGCAGCTCGAGAACAGGGAGTGGCTACACCTTC
cdr3_aa: CASSSRTGSGYTF

clone_size: NA
v_call: TRBV3-1/TRBV3-2
j_call: TRBJ1-4
d_call: NA
cdr3_nt: TGTGCCAGCAGCCAAGGGGGGGGACTCCAAACAGTTAATGAAAAACTGTTTTTT
cdr3_aa: CASSQGGGLQTVNEKLFF

clone_size: NA
v_call: TRBV2
j_call: TRBJ2-3
d_call: TRBD2
cdr3_nt: TGTGCCAGCAGTGACACTAGCGGGGGCACAGATACGCAGTATTTT
cdr3_aa: CASSDTSGGTDTQYF

clone_size: once
v_call: TRBV6-5
j_call: TRBJ1-3
d_call: NA
cdr3_nt: TGTGCCAGCAGTCACGACTTAGGAAACACCATATATTTT
cdr3_aa: CASSHDLGNTIYF

clone_size: NA
v_call: TRBV19
j_call: TRBJ2-3
d_call: NA
cdr3_nt: TGTGCCAGTAGTATTCGGGGCGGGTTATCAGATACGCAGTATTTT
cdr3_aa: CASSIRGGLSDTQYF

clone_size: once
v_call: TRBV7-2
j_call: TRBJ2-7
d_call: TRBD1
cdr3_nt: TGTGCCAGCACCAGGGGGAGCTACGAGCAGTACTTC
cdr3_aa: CASTRGSYEQYF

clone_size: few
v_call: TRBV29-1
j_call: TRBJ1-1
d_call: NA
cdr3_nt: TGCAGCGTTGATTCCAACAGGGAAGCTTTCTTT
cdr3_aa: CSVDSNREAFF

clone_size: NA
v_call: TRBV11-2
j_call: TRBJ2-2
d_call: TRBD2
cdr3_nt: TGTGCCAGCAGCTTAGGGCAGCGGGGCGGGGAGCTGTTTTTT
cdr3_aa: CASSLGQRGGELFF

clone_size: NA
v_call: TRBV7-2
j_call: TRBJ1-2
d_call: NA
cdr3_nt: TGTGCCAGCAGCTTAGTATTGGGGGAACCGAGAAATGGCTACACCTTC
cdr3_aa: CASSLVLGEPRNGYTF

clone_size: NA
v_call: TRBV4-2
j_call: TRBJ1-4
d_call: NA
cdr3_nt: TGTGCCAGCAGCCTCCAAGAGGAAACTAATGAAAAACTGTTTTTT
cdr3_aa: CASSLQEETNEKLFF

clone_size: once
v_call: TRBV18
j_call: TRBJ2-7
d_call: NA
cdr3_nt: TGTGCCAGCTCGCCCCGGGATCTCTACGAGCAGTACTTC
cdr3_aa: CASSPRDLYEQYF

clone_size: NA
v_call: TRBV2
j_call: TRBJ2-1
d_call: TRBD1
cdr3_nt: TGTGCCAGCAGGGGACAGGGGGCCAACAATGAGCAGTTCTTC
cdr3_aa: CASRGQGANNEQFF

clone_size: NA
v_call: TRBV19
j_call: TRBJ1-6
d_call: NA
cdr3_nt: TGTGCCAGTAGTATATTGCCAGGGAACTATAATTCACCCCTCCACTTT
cdr3_aa: CASSILPGNYNSPLHF

clone_size: NA
v_call: TRBV21-1
j_call: TRBJ1-6
d_call: NA
cdr3_nt: TGTGCCAGCAGCAAAGAGCGGCCAGGATATAATTCACCCCTCCACTTT
cdr3_aa: CASSKERPGYNSPLHF

clone_size: NA
v_call: TRBV25-1
j_call: TRBJ1-6
d_call: NA
cdr3_nt: TGTGCCAGCCAGGGCAGGGAAATAGGCTCACCCCTCCACTTT
cdr3_aa: CASQGREIGSPLHF

clone_size: NA
v_call: TRBV5-1
j_call: TRBJ1-2
d_call: NA
cdr3_nt: TGCGCCAGCAGTCCCGACGGGGATTATGGCTACACCTTC
cdr3_aa: CASSPDGDYGYTF

clone_size: NA
v_call: TRBV7-9
j_call: TRBJ2-1
d_call: NA
cdr3_nt: TGTGCCAGCAGCTCTCTCCCGGGCCTCTCCTACAATGAGCAGTTCTTC
cdr3_aa: CASSSLPGLSYNEQFF

clone_size: NA
v_call: TRBV6-4
j_call: TRBJ2-3
d_call: NA
cdr3_nt: TGTGCCAGCAGTGACTCCTACCCCGACCCGGGGGTAGATACGCAGTATTTT
cdr3_aa: CASSDSYPDPGVDTQYF

clone_size: NA
v_call: TRBV7-3
j_call: TRBJ1-1
d_call: NA
cdr3_nt: TGTGCCAGCAGCTTAATCTCAGGGGTGACTGAAGCTTTCTTT
cdr3_aa: CASSLISGVTEAFF

clone_size: NA
v_call: TRBV28
j_call: TRBJ2-7
d_call: NA
cdr3_nt: TGTGCCAGCAGCTTAGGCAGGGTCTACGAGCAGTACTTC
cdr3_aa: CASSLGRVYEQYF

clone_size: NA
v_call: TRBV2
j_call: TRBJ2-2
d_call: TRBD2
cdr3_nt: TGTGCCAGCAGAGCTGGACTAGCGTGGACCGGGGAGCTGTTTTTT
cdr3_aa: CASRAGLAWTGELFF

clone_size: NA
v_call: TRBV27
j_call: TRBJ1-2
d_call: TRBD1
cdr3_nt: TGTGCCAGCAGTCCCTACGGCACAGGGGGGGATGGCTACACCTTC
cdr3_aa: CASSPYGTGGDGYTF

clone_size: NA
v_call: TRBV2
j_call: TRBJ2-7
d_call: NA
cdr3_nt: TGTGCCAGCGAGGCCAGCTCCTACGAGCAGTACTTC
cdr3_aa: CASEASSYEQYF

clone_size: NA
v_call: TRBV2
j_call: TRBJ1-1
d_call: TRBD1
cdr3_nt: TGTGCCAGCAGTGAAGTGGGACAGGACACTGAAGCTTTCTTT
cdr3_aa: CASSEVGQDTEAFF

clone_size: NA
v_call: TRBV18
j_call: TRBJ1-2
d_call: NA
cdr3_nt: TGTGCCAGCTCACCACCTCGGACATCGATCTTGGGGGGCTACACCTTC
cdr3_aa: CASSPPRTSILGGYTF

clone_size: NA
v_call: TRBV9
j_call: TRBJ2-2
d_call: TRBD2
cdr3_nt: TGTGCCAGCAGCCCCACCCGCGGGGGAACCGGGGAGCTGTTTTTT
cdr3_aa: CASSPTRGGTGELFF

clone_size: NA
v_call: TRBV28
j_call: TRBJ2-7
d_call: TRBD2
cdr3_nt: TGTGCCAGCACCCCGGGGGGGCTATACGAGCAGTACTTC
cdr3_aa: CASTPGGLYEQYF

clone_size: NA
v_call: TRBV28
j_call: TRBJ2-7
d_call: NA
cdr3_nt: TGTGCCAGCAGTATCCGGGACAATGCCTACGAGCAGTACTTC
cdr3_aa: CASSIRDNAYEQYF

clone_size: NA
v_call: TRBV7-9
j_call: TRBJ1-1
d_call: TRBD1
cdr3_nt: TGTGCCAGCAGCTTAGTGGACAGGGCTGCTGAAGCTTTCTTT
cdr3_aa: CASSLVDRAAEAFF

clone_size: NA
v_call: TRBV4-2
j_call: TRBJ1-1
d_call: NA
cdr3_nt: TGTGCCAGCAGCCAAGGACCTGAAGCTTTCTTT
cdr3_aa: CASSQGPEAFF

clone_size: NA
v_call: TRBV28
j_call: TRBJ2-2
d_call: TRBD1
cdr3_nt: TGTGCCAGCAGTTTACGGGTTTGGACAGGGACCGGGGAGCTGTTTTTT
cdr3_aa: CASSLRVWTGTGELFF

clone_size: NA
v_call: TRBV19
j_call: TRBJ1-2
d_call: NA
cdr3_nt: TGTGCCAGTAGTATTACCGGGTTCTATGGCTACACCTTC
cdr3_aa: CASSITGFYGYTF